The T cell receptor (beta chain) described here comes from a study of T cells in Graves' hyperthyroidism and ophthalmopathy. Amplification yielded TCR beta CDR3 regions, with RNA transcripts as the source. When the TCR CDR3 underwent first-round RT-PCR, the HTBI primer set was used. One entry per CDR3 protein results from TCRdb running MiXCR on the multiplex PCR reads. There are about 720,000 distinct CDR3 sequences in the sample; roughly 17% occur only once, and under 8.5% lies in the top ten. The CDR3 is 14 amino acids. Trimming pared 5 bases from V and 3 bases from J, leaving 12 bases between. In germline, CDR1 is LNHDA, CDR2 SQIVND (reference sequence). Stability of Graves' hyperthyroidism was defined as absent ophthalmopathy progression within 18 months.

This clonotype originated in a man aged 18 to 30 with Graves' hyperthyroidism. The sequenced material came from blood. The genes are TRBV19 and TRBJ2-3; D is unclear. The CDR3 here is CASSADSLTDTQYF. In DNA form, the CDR3 reads TGTGCCAGTAGTGCCGACTCCTTGACAGATACGCAGTATTTT.